This T cell receptor beta chain derives from a study of T cell repertoires in cytomegalovirus infection. Study outcomes and limitations: People with CMV and the relevant HLA were identified by cumulative public TCR beta family frequency.

The CDR3 totals 13 residues. Germline values: CDR1 MNHNS, CDR2 SASEGT. The V gene lost 2 bases and the J gene lost 5 bases, with 9 bases spanning the gap. With respect to this clonotype: The antigen is undetermined.

TCRdb called the reads again in MiXCR, with one record for every CDR3 protein. The sample lists approximately 750,000 distinct CDR3 sequences; 35% to 40% were seen once. The V and J genes are TRBV6-1 and TRBJ1-1; D remains ambiguous. Sequenced material: PBMCs. The sequence was collected from a human donor in good health (CMV status not recorded). Some clones in this sample may be carry-over from other donors' samples. The CDR3 reads CASSEHSRTEAFF. In DNA, the CDR3 is TGTGCCAGCAGTGAACACAGCAGAACTGAAGCTTTCTTT.